The entry that follows covers one T cell receptor (beta chain) sequence. Its cognate antigen is unknown. The germline CDR1 and CDR2 sequences are DFQATT and SNEGSKA (reference sequence). With 3 bases removed from V and 6 bases from J, the gap between germline ends came to 12 bases. The length of the CDR3 is 12 residues. The sample is drawn from a study of identical twins. Study results and caveats: Twin pairs' shared out-of-frame alpha sequences were enriched in low generation probability. Invariant T cells like MAIT and iNKT could partly confound the zero-insertion analyses.

Unique molecular identifiers were present on the cDNA, and a universal primer site came from template switching. TCRdb re-analysed the 5' RACE reads in MiXCR, keeping a single row per CDR3 protein. This sample has roughly 250,000 distinct CDR3 sequences, with roughly 7% found just once. The sample was also reused in another study, on yellow fever vaccine responses in identical twins.

The rearrangement links TRBV20-1 to TRBJ2-7, with D possibly matching TRBD2 (5 bases). The TCR comes from a woman between 18 and 29 years old in good health. Source material: memory (CD45RO+) T cells sorted from blood. This CDR3 reads CSARPLVAEQYF. CDR3 nucleotides: TGCAGTGCTAGGCCACTAGTTGCCGAGCAGTACTTC.